A single sample gave rise to the 2 T cell receptor beta chains below, sequenced in a study of cytomegalovirus exposure and HLA in healthy donors. The study ran its PCR with 60 Vbeta and 13 Jbeta primers. Data came from immunoSEQ multiplex PCR; TCRdb stores just in-frame clones and leaves some out. The table records 150,000 to 200,000 clones, about 80% of them present only once. Sequencing input: PBMCs. These receptor sequences come from a man aged 30 to 39 in good health and CMV-seropositive.

The chain couples TRBV9 to TRBJ1-4; 7 bases agree with TRBD1. The CDR3 consists of 15 residues. With V trimmed by 3 bases and J by 7 bases, 9 bases remained unmatched. The germline V gene has CDR1 SGDLS and CDR2 YYNGEE. Written as DNA, the CDR3 is TGTGCCAGCAGCGCGTTTGGGACAGCTTTTGAAAAACTGTTTTTT. Translation: CASSAFGTAFEKLFF.

The J gene is TRBJ2-7, the V gene TRBV5-1; TRBD2 matches at 11 bases. Germline CDR1 SGHRS, CDR2 YFSETQ. Trimming cost V 5 bases and J 3 bases; bases outside gene matches: 7. The CDR3 length is 15 residues. CDR3 region: CASSSGTSGIYEQYF. CDR3 bases: TGCGCCAGCAGTTCCGGGACTAGCGGAATCTACGAGCAGTACTTC.